This T cell receptor (beta chain) was sequenced during a study of T cells in Graves' hyperthyroidism and ophthalmopathy (dated by TCRdb to the late 2010s). General notes on the study: Peripheral blood samples were taken at initial diagnosis, before any treatment was given. The 85 to 100 discovery patients were randomly split 7:3 into training and test sets. Whether ophthalmopathy could be predicted prospectively was tested in an independent validation cohort made up of under 20 hyperthyroidism patients plus 17 patients who later progressed to ophthalmopathy. The study also compared thyroid tissue and blood T-cell repertoires from about six Graves' hyperthyroidism patients. Following sampling, methimazole starting at 30 mg daily was given to hyperthyroidism patients, and high-dose intravenous methylprednisolone was given to ophthalmopathy patients. TCR V-J signatures able to tell the groups apart were searched for in a discovery cohort of around 95 patients, of whom fewer than 45 had Graves' ophthalmopathy and about 60 had stable Graves' hyperthyroidism. The paper reports TCR Vbeta CDR3 sequencing of roughly 140 peripheral blood samples: some 44 ophthalmopathy, about 75 hyperthyroidism and around 17 progressor patients. Results the study describes overall, beyond this receptor: In cross-validation, a model built on a 13 V-J signature told ophthalmopathy apart from stable hyperthyroidism with less than 90% sensitivity and approximately 81% specificity, and in testing the same model reached 80%/75%. Most expanded thyroid clonotypes (frequency above 0.001) were also detected in blood, a finding suggesting that blood repertoires may reflect thyroid immune responses. In validation, the model predicted progression to ophthalmopathy a median of roughly six months before onset, with roughly 70% sensitivity and 72.22% specificity. No statistical method was used to set the sample size in advance, and investigators knew the group allocation.

The TCR beta CDR3 regions were amplified from the RNA transcripts. The first round of RT-PCR for the TCR CDR3 was performed with the HTBI primer set and the Qiagen OneStep RT-PCR kit. A second multiplex PCR round built the libraries, followed by size selection and purification. The libraries were sequenced on an Illumina HiSeq2000 using paired-end 100 bp reads. For the original study's pipeline: SOAPnuke was used to process the raw data, removing reads that contained adapters or uncalled bases, had a mean Phred below 15, or lacked an exact match to the constant primer or identifier. COPE v1.2.5 was used to merge the high-quality paired reads, and each unique nucleotide sequence was defined as a clonotype. MiTCR v1.1 was used to align clonotypes to the IMGT TRBV, TRBD and TRBJ reference segments. Only V-J combinations with frequency above 0.0001, covering about 99% of repertoires, were analysed. The TCS score was defined as F50 (clonal expansion) divided by E x V (chaos), with BLOSUM62-based TCRdist calculated between CDR3 peptides within each V-J. Welch's t-statistics and random forest reduced several hundred V-J features to under 15, which were used in a naive Bayes classifier (R e1071). The similarity between thyroid and blood repertoires was quantified using the Morisita-Horn index. TCRdb redid the processing of the public reads, applying fastp at Q25 and MiXCR, and retained in-frame beta chains. Each CDR3 protein appears once, grouped with its most common genes and DNA. What appears here as the V and J calls and clone size reflects TCRdb's work, not the paper's. This sample is represented by over 700,000 distinct CDR3 sequences; just over 35% of them were singletons. The ten largest make up around 29% of the sample.

Stable Graves' hyperthyroidism was defined as the absence of progression to ophthalmopathy over 18 months of follow-up. Hyperthyroidism patients were newly diagnosed, had a disease duration of under 2 months, and were aged 18 to 65 years. Exclusion was applied to patients with uncontrolled infections, other autoimmune diseases, pregnancy or lactation. Diagnoses were established on the basis of clinical symptoms, serum thyroxine and TRAb, thyroid ultrasound, and orbital computed tomography. Ficoll-Paque density gradient centrifugation was used to isolate PBMCs from 10 ml of fresh peripheral blood. Total RNA was extracted using Trizol reagent, and RNA quality was assessed on an Agilent 2100 Bioanalyzer. Concerning this clonotype: No antigen is known for it. No much larger clone exists at a distance of one base, and base qualities are not known.

The source material was blood. This sequence was found in a woman aged 40 to 49 with Graves' hyperthyroidism.

The CDR3 has the sequence CASSRTLNSLGNTIYF. The DNA is as follows: TGTGCCAGCAGCCGGACCCTGAACAGCCTCGGAAACACCATATATTTT. The chain is encoded by TRBV14 joined to TRBJ1-3, with no reliable assignment of the D segment. V is reduced by 4 bases and J by 4 bases, leaving a spacing of 17 bases between them. The cysteine opens and the phenylalanine closes a CDR3 of 16 amino acids. Only CDR3 DNA remains: 48 bases, in frame from the first base. CDR1 and CDR2, per the germline V gene, are SGHDN and FVKESK. The full variable domain, completed from the reference TRBV14 and TRBJ1-3 proteins outside the CDR3, reads EAGVTQFPSHSVIEKGQTVTLRCDPISGHDNLYWYRRVMGKEIKFLLHFVKESKQDESGMPNNRFLAERTGGTYSTLKVQPAELEDSGVYFCASSRTLNSLGNTIYFGEGSWLTVV.